The present T cell receptor beta chain was sequenced within a study of tissue T cells after allogeneic stem cell transplantation. Study results and caveats: Some tissue clones might be persisting host cells; their alloreactivity or antigen specificity was not determined. Blood and spleen captured only part of the tissue TCR repertoire.

CDR1 and CDR2 (germline): NSQYPW, LRSPGD (reference sequence). The CDR3 length is 16 residues. Trimming took 0 bases from V and 2 from J, leaving 12 bases between them. This clone was counted once. Its antigen is currently unknown. Any gene name here is a mouse gene name. The read halts 1 residue ahead of the CDR3 end, with the missing end drawn from the germline J gene. Generated by immunoSEQ multiplex PCR, the TCRdb table keeps only in-frame clones and is missing some. The table records about 22,000 clones, 55% to 75% of them present only once. The material sequenced was spleen. The receptor's source is a female BALB/c mouse in good health. As its MHC haplotype, the strain has H2-d. This sequence joins TRBV1 and TRBJ2-5, with a tentative D call TRBD1 (5 bases). This CDR3 is CTCSADRRDGQDTQYF. CDR3 DNA (partial): TGCACCTGCAGTGCAGATCGCAGGGATGGCCAAGACACCCAGTAC.